These 5 T cell receptor beta chains were all obtained from the same sample, sequenced in a study of cytomegalovirus exposure and HLA in healthy donors. This PCR relied on a set of 60 Vbeta primers and 13 Jbeta primers. Assay used: immunoSEQ multiplex PCR; TCRdb lists only in-frame clones, some missing. Of nearly 200,000 clones in the sample, 65% to 85% were seen once. Sequencing input: PBMCs. These receptors came from a boy aged 2 to 10 in good health and CMV-seronegative.

On this clone: Other nucleotide sequences in the sample specify the same CDR3. CDR3 sequence: CASSPSTDTQYF. CDR3 bases: TGTGCCAGCAGCCCCTCCACAGATACGCAGTATTTT. J is TRBJ2-3 and V is TRBV7-9; D unresolved. Germline values: CDR1 SEHNR, CDR2 FQNEAQ (reference sequence). Trimming cost V 5 bases and J 2 bases, with 5 bases left between them. The CDR3 consists of 12 residues.

The chain employs TRBV7-2 and TRBJ2-5; 7 bases match TRBD1. The V segment lost 1 base and the J segment 6 bases; nucleotides outside the gene matches: 8. This CDR3 is 15 amino acids long. The germline V gene has CDR1 SGHTA and CDR2 FQGNSA. CDR3 loop: CASSLETSGGKTQYF. In nucleotides, the CDR3 is TGTGCCAGCAGCTTAGAGACTTCAGGGGGAAAGACCCAGTACTTC.

Here the CDR3 reads CASSLGAQETQYF. CDR3 coding DNA: TGTGCCAGCAGCTTAGGGGCTCAAGAGACCCAGTACTTC. The chain employs TRBV5-4 and TRBJ2-5, with D possibly being TRBD1 (5 bases). Trimming took off 2 bases at V and 2 bases at J, with 7 bases between the two ends. Germline assignment: CDR1 SGHNT and CDR2 YYREEE (reference sequence). The CDR3 covers 13 residues.

This clone was picked up a small number of times. The chain carries TRBV11-3 and TRBJ2-2; D ambiguous. V was cut by 4 bases and J by 6 bases, with 9 bases left in between. This CDR3 has 13 residues. Germline V gives CDR1 SGHNT, CDR2 YENEEA. As DNA, the CDR3 is TGTGCCAGCAGCTCAACAGCTCCCGGGGAGCTGTTTTTT. Encoded protein: CASSSTAPGELFF.

Only a few counts were recorded for this clone. This rearrangement joins TRBV4-3 to TRBJ2-7; no firm D call. The V end was cut by 0 bases, the J end by 5 bases, with 5 bases between. The length of the CDR3 is 12 residues. Germline loops: CDR1 LGHNA, CDR2 YSLEER. CDR3 sequence reads: CASSQDEDEQYF. The CDR3 DNA sequence: TGCGCCAGCAGCCAAGACGAGGACGAGCAGTACTTC.